This T cell receptor beta chain was sequenced during a study of neurological immune-mediated disorders. This clonotype occurred many times. Its specificity is unknown. The cDNA was synthesized by 5'RACE incorporating 10-nucleotide random UMIs. TCRdb fed the 5' RACE reads into MiXCR, producing one record per CDR3 protein. The table shows 110,000 or so distinct CDR3 sequences, with more than 2.5% occurring only once. The CDR3 consists of 14 residues. V shed 2 bases and J shed 0 bases, with 8 bases lying between them. Per the germline V gene, CDR1 is MNHEY and CDR2 is SVGAGI. The unsorted libraries had their origin in 2 million PBMCs stored at -80 C. Study-wide points: Phylogenetic grouping placed 18 of 34 multiple sclerosis patients' repertoires in one related-CDR3 cluster, a possible signature. The multiple sclerosis repertoire cluster was not associated with any clinical or MRI feature.

This sequence joins TRBV6-5 and TRBJ2-7; the D is unclear. The sequencing input was PBMCs. The TCR sequence derives from a woman aged 25-40 years with multiple sclerosis. This CDR3 reads CASSYGPGSYEQYF. In DNA, the CDR3 is TGTGCCAGCAGTTACGGGCCGGGCTCCTACGAGCAGTACTTC.